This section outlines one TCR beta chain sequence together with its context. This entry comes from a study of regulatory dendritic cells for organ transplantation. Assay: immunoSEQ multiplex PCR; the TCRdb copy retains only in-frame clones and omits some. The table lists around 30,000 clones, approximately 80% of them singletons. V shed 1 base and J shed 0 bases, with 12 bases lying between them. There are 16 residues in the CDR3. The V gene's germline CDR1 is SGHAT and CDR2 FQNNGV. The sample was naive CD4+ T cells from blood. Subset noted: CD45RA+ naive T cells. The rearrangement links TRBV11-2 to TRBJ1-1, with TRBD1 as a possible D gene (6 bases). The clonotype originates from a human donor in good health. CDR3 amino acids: CASSLALQGLNTEAFF. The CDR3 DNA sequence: TGTGCCAGCAGCTTAGCCCTACAGGGCCTGAACACTGAAGCTTTCTTT.